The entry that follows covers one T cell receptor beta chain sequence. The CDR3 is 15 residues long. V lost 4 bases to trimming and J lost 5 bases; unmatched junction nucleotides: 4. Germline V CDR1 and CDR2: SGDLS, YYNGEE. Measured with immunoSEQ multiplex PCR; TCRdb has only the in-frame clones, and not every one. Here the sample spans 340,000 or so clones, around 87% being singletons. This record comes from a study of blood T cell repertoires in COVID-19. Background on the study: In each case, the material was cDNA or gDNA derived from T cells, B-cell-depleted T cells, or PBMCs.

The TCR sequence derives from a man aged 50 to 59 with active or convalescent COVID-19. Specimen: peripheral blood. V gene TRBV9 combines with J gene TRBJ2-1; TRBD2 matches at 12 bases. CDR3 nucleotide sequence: TGTGCCAGCAGCATGACTAGCGGGAGAAACAATGAGCAGTTCTTC. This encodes CASSMTSGRNNEQFF.